Each of the 25 T cell receptor beta chains below was sequenced from the same sample in a study of radiotherapy plus CTLA-4 blockade in lung cancer. Sequencing used immunoSEQ multiplex PCR; TCRdb keeps in-frame clones, though not all of them. The sample has approximately 45,000 clones; more than 60% are singletons. The sample was peripheral blood, taken from a patient treated with radiotherapy plus ipilimumab. Receptor source: a human donor with non-small cell lung cancer who had a partial response to radiotherapy plus ipilimumab.

This chain uses TRBV5-1 with TRBJ2-1; D is perhaps TRBD2 (5 bases). This CDR3 has 14 amino acids. V lost 6 bases to trimming and J lost 1 base, with 11 bases between them. Germline values: CDR1 SGHRS, CDR2 YFSETQ. The chain's CDR3 is CASIQLDSYNEQFF. The CDR3 DNA is TGCGCCAGCATCCAACTAGATTCCTACAATGAGCAGTTCTTC.

The chain carries TRBV7-9 and TRBJ1-1; no clear D. In germline, CDR1 is SEHNR, CDR2 FQNEAQ (reference sequence). The CDR3 runs to 12 residues. V lost 5 bases and J 1 base, leaving 5 bases between the germline ends. The chain's CDR3 is CASSIQNTEAFF. The CDR3 DNA follows: TGTGCCAGCAGCATACAGAACACTGAAGCTTTCTTT.

The chain carries TRBV4-3 and TRBJ1-1; D may be TRBD1 (6 bases). Germline V CDR1 and CDR2: LGHNA, YSLEER. V was trimmed by 5 bases and J by 8 bases, leaving 27 bases between them. This CDR3 spans 17 amino acids. The CDR3 here is CASSSRVRGPGHTEAFF. The DNA of the CDR3 is TGCGCCAGCAGCTCTCGGGTGAGGGGCCCGGGACATACCGAAGCTTTCTTT.

V and J are TRBV4-3 and TRBJ2-5, with 10 bases identical to TRBD2. CDR3 length: 16 amino acids. J lost 5 bases, V lost 3 bases, and 9 bases had no gene match. CDR1 and CDR2 from the germline V gene are LGHNA and YSLEER. The CDR3 here is CASSQGAGGPEETQYF. Written as DNA, the CDR3 is TGCGCCAGCAGCCAGGGAGCGGGGGGGCCGGAGGAGACCCAGTACTTC.

This clone came up a few times. The chain uses TRBV11-3 and TRBJ1-4; the D is unclear. V was trimmed by 0 bases and J by 6 bases, leaving 20 bases between them. Germline assignment: CDR1 SGHNT and CDR2 YENEEA. The CDR3 covers 18 residues. The CDR3 is CASSLEAGRSLRDEKLFF. CDR3 in DNA: TGTGCCAGCAGCTTAGAGGCGGGCCGATCCCTGCGGGATGAAAAACTGTTTTTT.

The gene calls are TRBV30 and TRBJ1-5, with D uncertain. The CDR3 loop spans 16 amino acids. Trimming cost V 0 bases and J 6 bases, with 18 bases left between them. From germline, CDR1 is GTSNPN and CDR2 SVGIG (reference sequence). The CDR3 nucleotides are TGTGCCTGGAGTGTACAAGGGAGACCCTATGGTCAGCCCCAGCATTTT. Protein product: CAWSVQGRPYGQPQHF.

V usage is TRBV6-6 and J usage is TRBJ2-5, with D possibly TRBD2 on 5 matching bases. CDR1 is MNHNY and CDR2 is SVGAGI in the germline V gene (reference sequence). This CDR3 contains 14 residues. V was clipped by 6 bases and J by 2 bases, with 13 bases between them. CDR3 DNA sequence: TGTGCCAGCAGCCTCTCTAGGAGGCAAGAGACCCAGTACTTC. As protein: CASSLSRRQETQYF.

The rearrangement uses TRBV5-1 and TRBJ2-3, with D tentatively TRBD2 (5 bases). This CDR3 has 15 residues. V gave up 4 bases and J gave up 0 bases, with 12 bases separating them. The germline CDR1 and CDR2 sequences are SGHRS and YFSETQ. The CDR3 bases are TGCGCCAGCAGCCCACTAGGATCTAGCACAGATACGCAGTATTTT. It yields the protein CASSPLGSSTDTQYF.

The chain uses TRBV19 and TRBJ1-2, with D tentatively TRBD1 (6 bases). V lost 4 bases to trimming and J lost 0 bases, with 12 bases between them. The CDR3 loop spans 15 amino acids. Germline CDR1 and CDR2: LNHDA and SQIVND (reference sequence). In nucleotides, the CDR3 is TGTGCCAGTAGTAACAGGGCCAGAGCTAACTATGGCTACACCTTC. Its protein is CASSNRARANYGYTF.

This chain connects TRBV7-2 to TRBJ1-1, with D perhaps matching TRBD1 (6 bases). Germline lookup yields CDR1 SGHTA and CDR2 FQGNSA. The V end was cut by 5 bases, the J end by 11 bases, with 15 bases between. This CDR3 is 12 amino acids long. The CDR3 reads CASSPLVGAAFF. The CDR3 nucleotides are TGTGCCAGCAGCCCGTTGGTGGGGGCGGCTTTCTTT.

V gene TRBV18 combines with J gene TRBJ1-4, with D perhaps matching TRBD1 (6 bases). V was trimmed by 3 bases and J by 7 bases, leaving 9 bases between them. The CDR3 runs 13 residues. The germline V gene has CDR1 KGHSH and CDR2 LQKENI. The CDR3 here is CASSPQGSEKLFF. The CDR3 DNA reads as TGTGCCAGCTCACCCCAGGGGAGTGAAAAACTGTTTTTT.

There are a few counts of this clone. The chain couples TRBV10-2 to TRBJ2-7; D possibly corresponds to TRBD2 (5 bases). The CDR3 runs to 13 residues. V was shortened by 2 bases and J by 1 base, with 6 bases between the two germline ends. CDR1 WSHSY and CDR2 SAAADI come from the germline V gene. This CDR3 reads CASSEPGSYEQYF. DNA for the CDR3: TGCGCCAGCAGTGAGCCGGGGTCCTACGAGCAGTACTTC.

The chain couples TRBV5-4 to TRBJ2-4; tentative D call: TRBD2 (5 bases). Trimming pared 2 bases from V and 3 bases from J, leaving 12 bases between. Germline CDR1 reads SGHNT; CDR2 reads YYREEE (reference sequence). The CDR3 is made up of 15 amino acids. The chain's CDR3 is CASSFAGDGKNIQYF. The CDR3, as DNA: TGTGCCAGCAGCTTCGCCGGGGATGGCAAAAACATTCAGTACTTC.

The chain is built from TRBV6-5 and TRBJ1-6; tentatively, D is TRBD1 (6 bases). There are 14 residues in the CDR3. V lost 6 bases and J 10 bases, leaving 16 bases between the germline ends. Germline CDR1 is MNHEY and CDR2 is SVGAGI. CDR3 loop: CASSRGGAVSPLHF. The CDR3 coding sequence is TGTGCCAGCAGCCGGGGGGGGGCAGTGTCACCCCTCCACTTT.

There are a few counts of this clone. This rearrangement joins TRBV6-1 to TRBJ2-4, with 7 bases matching TRBD1. Trimming removed 7 bases from V and 9 bases from J; junction bases left unmatched: 12. CDR1 and CDR2 (germline): MNHNS, SASEGT. This CDR3 spans 14 amino acids. The chain's CDR3 is CASKRRQGMVIQYF. DNA for the CDR3: TGTGCCAGCAAGCGGAGACAGGGAATGGTCATTCAGTACTTC.

The chain joins TRBV4-2 to TRBJ1-2; D might be TRBD1 (5 bases). The V gene's germline CDR1 is LGHNA and CDR2 YNFKEQ. This CDR3 is built from 15 residues. Trimming took off 5 bases at V and 4 bases at J, with 17 bases between the two ends. In DNA form, the CDR3 reads TGTGCCAGCAGCTTGGAGGAGGGGAGGGGCTATGGCTACACCTTC. It codes for CASSLEEGRGYGYTF.

CDR3 nucleotide sequence: TGTGCCAGCAGTCGCGGGACGGTTAATGAAAAACTGTTTTTT. Translating gives CASSRGTVNEKLFF. V is TRBV6-5 and J is TRBJ1-4; D possibly corresponds to TRBD1 (5 bases). Trimming pared 5 bases from V and 4 bases from J, leaving 11 bases between. The germline V gene encodes CDR1 MNHEY and CDR2 SVGAGI. The CDR3 runs to 14 residues.

The chain uses TRBV7-8 and TRBJ1-5; D ambiguous. There are 13 residues in the CDR3. Trimming stripped 5 bases from V and 5 bases from J, with 10 bases between. The V gene's germline CDR1 is SGHVS and CDR2 FQNEAQ. The CDR3 spells CASSGLQDQPQHF. CDR3 DNA sequence: TGTGCCAGCAGCGGGCTTCAGGATCAGCCCCAGCATTTT.

This clone was seen more than once but under ten times. The DNA of the CDR3 is TGTGCCAGCAGCGAGGGGGGGACAGGGTGGAACGAGCAGTACTTC. Protein: CASSEGGTGWNEQYF. J is TRBJ2-7 and V is TRBV5-6; the match to TRBD1 covers 9 bases. After removal of 4 bases from V and 5 bases from J, the junction contained 10 bases not matched to a gene. There are 15 residues in the CDR3. Germline CDR1 is SGHDT and CDR2 is YYEEEE.

V is TRBV6-6 and J is TRBJ2-7, with TRBD1 as a possible D gene (5 bases). The germline V and J ends were trimmed by 6 bases and 9 bases, with 15 bases remaining between them. Looked up from germline, CDR1 is MNHNY and CDR2 is SVGAGI (reference sequence). CDR3 length: 12 amino acids. CDR3 bases: TGTGCCAGCAGCCGACAGCCCCGGGTGCAGTACTTC. This sequence encodes CASSRQPRVQYF.

This clone came up a few times. The chain employs TRBV9 and TRBJ1-4; D remains ambiguous. Germline-derived CDR1 and CDR2 are SGDLS and YYNGEE. The CDR3 runs to 14 residues. V lost 6 bases, J lost 8 bases, and 17 bases lay in between. In nucleotides, the CDR3 is TGTGCCAGCACTCCCCCCGACGGGAGCGAAAAACTGTTTTTT. Protein product: CASTPPDGSEKLFF.

A remark on this clone: A read error likely explains this, since a far larger clone differs by one base. The chain joins TRBV4-1 to TRBJ2-1, with TRBD2 identical over 10 bases. The CDR3 extends over 18 amino acids. CDR1 is MGHRA and CDR2 is YSYEKL in the germline V gene. V shed 0 bases, J shed 9 bases, and the junction held 14 bases outside the gene matches. DNA of the CDR3: TGCGCCAGCAGCCAAGATCTCATCTTGCTAGCGGGAGCCCTTGAGCAGTTCTTC. As protein: CASSQDLILLAGALEQFF.

This sequence joins TRBV6-1 and TRBJ1-1, with D tentatively TRBD1 (5 bases). V gave up 7 bases and J gave up 4 bases, with 16 bases separating them. The CDR3 has 14 amino acids. The germline CDR1 and CDR2 sequences are MNHNS and SASEGT. The CDR3 spells CASIPFGGGTEAFF. The CDR3 nucleotides read TGTGCCAGCATTCCATTCGGGGGTGGCACTGAAGCTTTCTTT.

The rearrangement links TRBV18 to TRBJ1-1; TRBD1 agrees at 9 bases. Germline V gene data show CDR1 as KGHSH and CDR2 as LQKENI. After removal of 5 bases from V and 5 bases from J, the junction contained 6 bases not matched to a gene. CDR3 size: 14 residues. Here the CDR3 reads CASSTGQGGTEAFF. The CDR3 nucleotides read TGTGCCAGCTCAACGGGACAGGGAGGAACTGAAGCTTTCTTT.

The V gene is TRBV29-1, the J gene TRBJ2-1; D ambiguous. Germline-derived CDR1 and CDR2 are SQVTM and ANQGSEA. This CDR3 has 15 amino acids. Trimming removed 1 base from V and 2 bases from J, with 12 bases in between. The CDR3 here is CSVEGVRPPYNEQFF. The CDR3 nucleotides read TGCAGCGTTGAAGGGGTCAGGCCGCCCTACAATGAGCAGTTCTTC.